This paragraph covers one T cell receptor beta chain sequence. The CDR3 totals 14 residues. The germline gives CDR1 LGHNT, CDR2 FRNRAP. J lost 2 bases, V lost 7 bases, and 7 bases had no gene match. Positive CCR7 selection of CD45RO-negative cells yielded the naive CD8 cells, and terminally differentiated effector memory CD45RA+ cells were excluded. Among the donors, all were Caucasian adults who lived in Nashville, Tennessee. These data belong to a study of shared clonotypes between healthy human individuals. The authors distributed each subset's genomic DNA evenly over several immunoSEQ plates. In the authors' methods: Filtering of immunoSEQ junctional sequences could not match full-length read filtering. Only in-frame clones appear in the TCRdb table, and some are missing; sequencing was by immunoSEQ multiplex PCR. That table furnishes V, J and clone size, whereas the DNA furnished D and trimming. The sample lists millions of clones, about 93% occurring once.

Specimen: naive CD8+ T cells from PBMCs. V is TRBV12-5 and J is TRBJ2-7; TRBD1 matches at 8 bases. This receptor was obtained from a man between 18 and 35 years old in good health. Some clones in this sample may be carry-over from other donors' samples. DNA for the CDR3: TGTGCTAGTGCCCCCGGGACAGGTCCCTACGAGCAGTACTTC. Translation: CASAPGTGPYEQYF.